One and the same sample provided the 29 T cell receptor beta chains below, sequenced in a study of tumor-infiltrating lymphocytes in oesophageal squamous cell carcinoma. MiXCR, run by TCRdb on the PCR reads, gives a single entry per CDR3 protein. This sample has roughly 10,000 distinct CDR3 sequences, with 59% found just once. The sequenced material came from esophageal tumor tissue. The source of these receptors is a male donor with esophageal squamous cell carcinoma.

The V gene is TRBV27, the J gene TRBJ2-5; perhaps D is TRBD1 or TRBD2 (5 bases each). The CDR3 runs 15 residues. Germline CDR1 and CDR2: MNHEY and SMNVEV (reference sequence). V shed 5 bases and J shed 5 bases, with 18 bases lying between them. In DNA, the CDR3 is TGTGCCAGCAGTCCGACGCTAGGCTGGGGGGAGACCCAGTACTTC. It translates to CASSPTLGWGETQYF.

This chain links TRBV7-2 with TRBJ2-1; D is ambiguous. Germline CDR1 and CDR2: SGHTA and FQGNSA. Trimming removed 1 base from V and 3 bases from J, with 7 bases in between. The CDR3 loop spans 14 amino acids. The CDR3 DNA reads TGTGCCAGCAGCTTAGAGGGCAGCTACAATGAGCAGTTCTTC. As protein: CASSLEGSYNEQFF.

CDR3 protein: CASSSGQVSYEQYF. CDR3 bases: TGTGCCAGCAGCTCCGGACAGGTCTCCTACGAGCAGTACTTC. The chain uses TRBV7-2 and TRBJ2-7; 7 bases are a match to TRBD1. Trimming cost V 4 bases and J 0 bases; bases outside gene matches: 3. This CDR3 region has 14 residues. Germline V CDR1 and CDR2: SGHTA, FQGNSA.

The V gene is TRBV7-9, the J gene TRBJ2-5, with TRBD2 matching 15 bases. Germline V gene data show CDR1 as SEHNR and CDR2 as FQNEAQ (reference sequence). The CDR3 extends over 15 amino acids. With V trimmed by 5 bases and J by 5 bases, 3 bases remained unmatched. The CDR3, as DNA: TGTGCCAGCAGCAAAGGGACTAGCGGGAGGGAGACCCAGTACTTC. It specifies CASSKGTSGRETQYF. Full variable domain (missing parts from reference TRBV7-9 and TRBJ2-5): DTGVSQNPRHKITKRGQNVTFRCDPISEHNRLYWYRQTLGQGPEFLTYFQNEAQLEKSRLLSDRFSAERPKGSFSTLEIQRTEQGDSAMYLCASSKGTSGRETQYFGPGTRLLVL.

The V and J genes are TRBV7-2 and TRBJ2-3; unclear D gene. V lost 1 base, J lost 4 bases, and 12 bases lay in between. Germline lookup yields CDR1 SGHTA and CDR2 FQGNSA. The CDR3 is made up of 15 amino acids. CDR3 DNA sequence: TGTGCCAGCAGCTTAGAGGTCGAGCAGCCAGATACGCAGTATTTT. This encodes CASSLEVEQPDTQYF. Full variable domain (remainder filled in from reference TRBV7-2 and TRBJ2-3): GAGVSQSPSNKVTEKGKDVELRCDPISGHTALYWYRQSLGQGLEFLIYFQGNSAPDKSGLPSDRFSAERTGGSVSTLTIQRTQQEDSAVYLCASSLEVEQPDTQYFGPGTRLTVL.

The chain has TRBV7-2 and TRBJ2-5, with a weak D call TRBD1 (6 bases). The end of the DNA aligns better with TRBJ2-7, so the J call may be wrong. This CDR3 spans 17 amino acids. Germline loops: CDR1 SGHTA, CDR2 FQGNSA. As DNA, the CDR3 is TGTGCCAGCAGCTTCCCGGCCTTCGGCGAGGGGGCCTACGAGCAGTACTTC. Amino acids: CASSFPAFGEGAYEQYF.

There are a few counts of this clonotype. This chain uses TRBV28 with TRBJ2-1; unclear D gene. Germline CDR1 MDHEN, CDR2 SYDVKM. Trimming cost V 3 bases and J 12 bases, with 9 bases left between them. The CDR3 sequence is 11 residues long. The CDR3 loop reads CASSFQAGQFF. The CDR3 bases are TGTGCCAGCAGTTTCCAGGCCGGGCAGTTCTTC.

Points on this clonotype: The conserved phenylalanine or tryptophan normally closing the CDR3 is absent here, so this likely arose from a read error. The chain is built from TRBV7-4 and TRBJ2-7; D is unclear. In germline, CDR1 is SGHVT, CDR2 SQSDAQ. CDR3 length: 14 amino acids. Trimming cost V 3 bases and J 7 bases, with 16 bases left between them. CDR3 nucleotides: TGTGCCAGCAGCTTGAGCGACTCAAACAATGAGCAGTACTTG. This codes for CASSLSDSNNEQYL.

By sample fraction, this clonotype is medium-sized. The chain employs TRBV7-8 and TRBJ1-3; maybe TRBD1 (5 bases). The germline V gene encodes CDR1 SGHVS and CDR2 FQNEAQ. This CDR3 contains 14 residues. V was trimmed by 3 bases and J by 2 bases, leaving 8 bases between them. The CDR3 DNA follows: TGTGCCAGCAGCTTGGCGGGGGCTGGAAACACCATATATTTT. The encoded protein is CASSLAGAGNTIYF.

On this clonotype itself: A much larger clone lies one base from this, so it may be a read error. The chain carries TRBV7-2 and TRBJ2-7, with 7 bases lining up with TRBD1. The end of the DNA is better explained by TRBJ2-1, so the J call may be wrong. CDR1 and CDR2 from the germline V gene are SGHTA and FQGNSA. The CDR3 has 14 residues. This CDR3 is CASSTDRQSYEQFF. CDR3 sequence (DNA): TGTGCCAGCAGCACGGACAGGCAATCCTACGAGCAGTTCTTC.

This chain connects TRBV12-3 or TRBV12-4 to TRBJ2-7, with D hard to call. The end of the DNA is better explained by TRBJ2-1, so the J call may be wrong. The CDR3 extends over 14 amino acids. The DNA for the CDR3 is TGTGCCAGCAGTACGTCCGGGTACTACAATGAGCAGTTCTTC. Its translation: CASSTSGYYNEQFF.

In this sample, this clonotype turned up many times. This sequence joins TRBV5-1 and TRBJ2-7, with 10 positions matching TRBD2. The CDR3 loop spans 14 amino acids. Germline V gene lookup returns CDR1 SGHRS and CDR2 YFSETQ. Trimming took 4 bases from V and 4 from J; bases not matched to a gene: 5. The CDR3 DNA sequence: TGCGCCAGCAGCCCCGCTAGCGGGAGATACGAGCAGTACTTC. Protein sequence: CASSPASGRYEQYF. Looking up the rest from reference TRBV5-1 and TRBJ2-7 gives the full variable domain: KAGVTQTPRYLIKTRGQQVTLSCSPISGHRSVSWYQQTPGQGLQFLFEYFSETQRNKGNFPGRFSGRQFSNSRSEMNVSTLELGDSALYLCASSPASGRYEQYFGPGTRLTVT.

The chain joins TRBV7-2 to TRBJ2-1; the D is unclear. Trimming pared 5 bases from V and 9 bases from J, leaving 14 bases between. There are 13 residues in the CDR3. Germline V CDR1 and CDR2: SGHTA, FQGNSA. CDR3 in amino acids: CASSLNRLGEQFF. CDR3 nucleotides: TGTGCCAGCAGCCTAAACCGCCTCGGTGAGCAGTTCTTC.

V gene TRBV12-3 or TRBV12-4 combines with J gene TRBJ2-4; 12 nucleotides agree with TRBD2. The J call may be mistaken, given a closer DNA end match to TRBJ2-1. The CDR3 consists of 13 residues. CDR3 loop: CATKLAGGSEQFF. The CDR3 DNA reads TGTGCCACCAAACTAGCGGGAGGTAGTGAGCAGTTCTTC.

This clonotype was counted many times. This sequence joins TRBV11-3 and TRBJ2-7; 10 nucleotides match TRBD2. V lost 0 bases to trimming and J lost 2 bases; unmatched junction nucleotides: 7. This CDR3 spans 17 amino acids. The germline CDR1 and CDR2 sequences are SGHNT and YENEEA. CDR3 loop: CASSLDPLAGAAYEQYF. DNA for the CDR3: TGTGCCAGCAGCTTAGATCCCCTAGCGGGAGCTGCCTACGAGCAGTACTTC.

V gene TRBV7-2 combines with J gene TRBJ2-2; possibly TRBD1 or TRBD2 for D (5 bases each). The CDR3 is 16 amino acids. Trimming removed 7 bases at V and 4 bases at J, with 19 bases between. CDR1 is SGHTA and CDR2 is FQGNSA in the germline V gene. CDR3 protein: CASTAPGTSSTGELFF. The CDR3, as DNA: TGTGCCAGCACTGCCCCCGGGACCTCGAGCACCGGGGAGCTGTTTTTT.

The genes are TRBV7-3 and TRBJ2-7, with D unclear. The J call is uncertain, as TRBJ2-1 better fits the DNA end. CDR1 is SGHTA, CDR2 FQGTGA, per germline. CDR3 length equals 14 residues. Written as DNA, the CDR3 is TGTGCCAGCAGCCCCTACTTCCTAGGTAATGAGCAGTTCTTC. It specifies CASSPYFLGNEQFF.

This chain joins TRBV7-8 and TRBJ2-4, with TRBD1 identical over 10 bases. Matching the DNA end better, TRBJ1-2 makes the J call doubtful. Per the germline V gene, CDR1 is SGHVS and CDR2 is FQNEAQ. This CDR3 is 15 amino acids long. DNA of the CDR3: TGTGCCAGCAGCTCAGAAGACGGGACAGGGGCTGGCTACACCTTC. The encoded protein is CASSSEDGTGAGYTF.

Of note for this clonotype: The junction departs from the called germline gene at one end, perhaps through a read error. V is TRBV7-6 and J is TRBJ2-1, with a weak D call TRBD1 (6 bases). The CDR3 has 15 residues. The V gene's germline CDR1 is SGHVS and CDR2 FNYEAQ. The chain's CDR3 is CASSLGPAGDNEQFF. CDR3 nucleotide sequence: TGTGCTAGCAGCTTAGGTCCTGCAGGGGACAATGAGCAGTTCTTC.

This clonotype was seen repeatedly, ten times or more. V is TRBV24-1 and J is TRBJ2-6, with 15 positions matching TRBD2. Germline CDR1 is KGHDR and CDR2 is SFDVKD. This CDR3 has 17 residues. J was trimmed by 5 bases and V by 4 bases; bases with no gene match: 2. The DNA for the CDR3 is TGTGCCACCAGTGAAGGACTAGCGGGGGGGTGGGCCAACGTCCTGACTTTC. Translation: CATSEGLAGGWANVLTF.

The chain is built from TRBV19 and TRBJ2-5; no definite D call. The J call may be wrong; the DNA end is better matched by TRBJ2-1. The CDR3 has 18 residues. Germline V gene data show CDR1 as LNHDA and CDR2 as SQIVND (reference sequence). CDR3 region: CASSRAWIYPNFDNEQFF. The CDR3 DNA follows: TGTGCCAGTAGTAGGGCCTGGATCTACCCTAACTTTGACAATGAGCAGTTCTTC.

In this sample, this clonotype turned up many times. The rearrangement joins TRBV20-1 to TRBJ2-5; possible D gene TRBD1, 6 bases. This CDR3 is 12 amino acids long. Trimming pared 3 bases from V and 5 bases from J, leaving 10 bases between. Germline V gene lookup returns CDR1 DFQATT and CDR2 SNEGSKA (reference sequence). The CDR3 spells CSASPTGETQYF. Here the CDR3 DNA reads TGCAGTGCTAGCCCTACAGGGGAGACCCAGTACTTC.

The chain uses TRBV6-8 and TRBJ2-4; weak D call: TRBD2 (5 bases). The V end lost 4 bases, the J end lost 2 bases, and 12 bases lay between the germline ends. The CDR3 has 15 residues. Per germline, CDR1 MNHGY and CDR2 SAAAGT. The CDR3 nucleotides read TGTGCCAGCAGTTCCTACTTAGCGTCCAAAAACATTCAGTACTTC. This encodes CASSSYLASKNIQYF.

The V call is TRBV11-2, the J call TRBJ2-1; a weak D match, TRBD1 (6 bases). V was cut by 5 bases and J by 9 bases, with 11 bases left in between. This CDR3 has 12 residues. In germline, CDR1 is SGHAT, CDR2 FQNNGV. CDR3 sequence reads: CASSHRVGEQFF. In nucleotides, the CDR3 is TGTGCCAGCAGCCACAGGGTGGGTGAGCAGTTCTTC.

The CDR3 loop reads CASSSYGGASTEAFF. DNA for the CDR3: TGTGCCAGCAGTTCTTATGGGGGGGCTAGCACTGAAGCTTTCTTT. J is TRBJ1-1 and V is TRBV7-2; perhaps TRBD1 as D (6 bases). CDR3 length equals 15 residues. Germline V gene data show CDR1 as SGHTA and CDR2 as FQGNSA. Trimming removed 6 bases at V and 4 bases at J, with 18 bases between.

The chain uses TRBV12-5 and TRBJ2-7; a weak D match, TRBD1 (6 bases). The closer fit of TRBJ2-5 to the DNA end suggests the J call may be wrong. The CDR3 runs 14 residues. Germline V gives CDR1 LGHNT, CDR2 FRNRAP. CDR3 sequence: CASGLDRVKETQYF. CDR3 DNA sequence: TGTGCTAGTGGTTTGGACAGGGTGAAAGAGACCCAGTACTTC.

This chain uses TRBV7-6 with TRBJ1-6, with D uncertain. Trimming cost V 5 bases and J 0 bases, with 5 bases left between them. The CDR3 spans 14 residues. The germline gives CDR1 SGHVS, CDR2 FNYEAQ. The CDR3, as DNA: TGTGCCAGCAGCGCTAACTCCTATAATTCACCCCTCCACTTT. The encoded protein is CASSANSYNSPLHF.

This clonotype was seen more than once but under ten times. This rearrangement joins TRBV3-1 to TRBJ1-3; D gene uncertain. Germline-derived CDR1 and CDR2 are LGHDT and YNNKEL (reference sequence). Trimming took off 8 bases at V and 0 bases at J, with 5 bases between the two ends. This CDR3 is 12 amino acids long. CDR3: CASGLSGNTIYF. In nucleotides, the CDR3 is TGTGCCAGCGGCCTCTCTGGAAACACCATATATTTT.

This clonotype was detected once. In this CDR3 the conserved last residue, phenylalanine or tryptophan, is missing, so a read error is likely. The DNA is left out, because the CDR3 cannot be placed on it with certainty; the CDR3 is given as TCRdb lists it. The J gene is TRBJ2-7, the V gene TRBV6-1. The CDR3 sequence runs 17 residues, both termini included. Germline V gene data show CDR1 as MNHNS and CDR2 as SASEGT. Here the CDR3 reads CASSVERSSSYEQYFGS.